The 10 T cell receptor beta chains below were found in one sample sequenced in a study of CD8+ T cells in alopecia areata. Extracted RNA was reverse transcribed, and the resulting cDNA served as sequencing template. Sequencing was performed with immunoSEQ multiplex PCR; in TCRdb, only in-frame clones are kept and a portion is missing. The record shows approximately 300,000 clones for this sample, with no singletons present. Cutaneous lymph node cells were pooled, and they were sorted using CD4, CD8alpha, NKG2D, NKG2ACE and other markers. Sequenced: CD4+ T cells sorted from a lymph node. These receptors all come from a C3H/HeJ mouse with alopecia areata. Mouse strain MHC haplotype: H2-k.

Only a few counts were recorded for this clone. Gene and germline names: mouse. Read data end 4 residues before the CDR3 end; the end is taken from the germline J gene. The chain recombines TRBV12-1 with TRBJ1-2; 7 bases align to TRBD1. Losses at the gene ends were 0 bases for V and 0 bases for J; bases not matched to a gene: 3. The V gene's germline CDR1 is SGHSN and CDR2 HYEKVE. CDR3 length: 15 amino acids. CDR3: CASSLWDSPNSDYTF. The covered CDR3 bases are TGTGCCAGCTCTCTCTGGGACAGTCCAAACTCC. Drawing the rest from reference TRBV12-1 and TRBJ1-2, the complete variable domain is DSGVVQSPRHIIKEKGGRSVLTCIPISGHSNVVWYQQTLGKELKFLIQHYEKVERDKGFLPSRFSVQQFDDYHSEMNMSALELEDSAMYFCASSLWDSPNSDYTFGSGTRLLVI.

Comment on this clone: The listed genes are named as in mouse. The missing CDR3 end, 4 residues past where the read stops, is filled in from the germline J gene. The V gene is TRBV13-2, the J gene TRBJ2-4; 12 bases map to TRBD2. Germline V gives CDR1 NNHNN, CDR2 SYGAGS (reference sequence). This CDR3 has 16 amino acids. J was trimmed by 0 bases and V by 2 bases; bases with no gene match: 1. CDR3 amino acids: CASGETGGASQNTLYF. Partial CDR3 DNA: TGTGCCAGCGGTGAGACTGGGGGGGCTAGTCAAAAC.

As concerns this clone: The listed genes are named as in mouse. The sequence runs out 4 residues before the end of the CDR3; the remainder is reconstructed from the germline J gene. The chain carries TRBV31 and TRBJ2-3, with TRBD2 identical over 10 bases. This CDR3 has 14 amino acids. CDR1 is GKSSPN, CDR2 SITVG, per germline. CDR3 DNA, as far as it was read: TGTGCCTGGAGTCTGAGGACTGGGGGAGAA. Protein sequence: CAWSLRTGGE. The whole CDR3 protein is CAWSLRTGGETLYF.

Remarks on this clone: The gene names here belong to mouse. Read sequence stops 4 residues before the CDR3 end, and the germline J gene provides the missing end. V usage is TRBV13-1 and J usage is TRBJ2-7; 9 nucleotides align to TRBD2. CDR1 and CDR2 (germline): NSHNY, SYGAGN. CDR3 length: 14 amino acids. Incomplete CDR3 DNA: TGTGCCAGCAGAAGAGACTGGGGGATATAT. Translated, it gives CASRRDWGIY. The full CDR3 reads CASRRDWGIYEQYF.

Turning to this clone: Germline and genes: mouse. The read ends 4 residues early relative to the CDR3; the germline J gene fills the gap. The V gene is TRBV13-1, the J gene TRBJ2-1; TRBD2 agrees at 7 bases. The germline gives CDR1 NSHNY, CDR2 SYGAGN. CDR3 length equals 12 residues. The chain's CDR3 is CASSVDWAEQFF. The covered CDR3 bases are TGTGCCAGCAGTGTGGACTGGGCT.

As concerns this clone: Gene and germline names: mouse. Read sequence stops 4 residues before the CDR3 end, and the germline J gene provides the missing end. This chain joins TRBV1 and TRBJ2-7; 11 nucleotides match TRBD2. The CDR3 sequence is 14 residues long. Germline-derived CDR1 and CDR2 are NSQYPW and LRSPGD (reference sequence). CDR3 DNA, as far as it was read: TGCACCTGCAGTGCGGGACTGGGGGTGGAT. Translation: CTCSAGLGVD. The whole CDR3 is CTCSAGLGVDEQYF.

Of note for this clone: Gene names are the mouse ones. The part of the CDR3 DNA that was read is TGTGCCGTCCATAGTCAAAAC. Translating gives CAVHSQN. The full CDR3 sequence reads CAVHSQNTLYF. The chain couples TRBV19 to TRBJ2-4; D not resolved. The CDR3 goes on 4 residues after the read ends, and that part is filled in from the germline J gene. This CDR3 has 11 residues. The V end was cut by 10 bases, the J end by 0 bases, with 6 bases between. The germline V gene encodes CDR1 FNHDT and CDR2 SITEND (reference sequence).

This clone was detected only a few times. Germline and genes here are mouse. The CDR3 bases that were read are TGTGCCAGCAGTGATGGAGGGGAAGAAAGTGCAGAA. It translates to CASSDGGEESAE. The complete CDR3 sequence is CASSDGGEESAETLYF. This rearrangement joins TRBV13-1 to TRBJ2-3; perhaps TRBD1 as D (5 bases). With the read ending 4 residues before the CDR3 end, the germline J gene is used to fill in that end. Germline-derived CDR1 and CDR2 are NSHNY and SYGAGN. The CDR3 runs to 16 residues. Between the trimmed V and J ends, which lost 0 bases and 0 bases, there was a span of 11 bases.

This clone has just a few counts. Each gene name is a mouse one. The read ends 4 residues early relative to the CDR3; the germline J gene fills the gap. The chain carries TRBV4 and TRBJ1-1; D call uncertain. The CDR3 contains 12 residues. Per the germline V gene, CDR1 is LGHDT and CDR2 is YNNKQL (reference sequence). CDR3 DNA (partial): TGTGCCAGCAGCCAACTGGGGAGA. Translated: CASSQLGR. The whole CDR3 protein is CASSQLGREVFF. Supplemented by reference TRBV4 and TRBJ1-1, the full variable domain reads ETAVFQTPNYHVTQVGNEVSFNCKQTLGHDTMYWYKQDSKKLLKIMFSYNNKQLIVNETVPRRFSPQSSDKAHLNLRIKSVEPEDSAVYLCASSQLGREVFFGKGTRLTVV.

Of note for this clone: Gene and germline names: mouse. The sequence runs out 4 residues before the end of the CDR3; the remainder is reconstructed from the germline J gene. The rearrangement links TRBV17 to TRBJ2-3; maybe TRBD2 (7 bases). The CDR3 is 15 residues long. Trimming left V 4 bases short and J 1 base short, with 12 bases between. Germline V gene sequence: CDR1 MNHDT, CDR2 YYDKIL. Partial CDR3 DNA: TGTGCTAGCAGTATATGGGGGGCTCGTGCAGAA. Protein: CASSIWGARAE. The complete CDR3 sequence is CASSIWGARAETLYF.